These 3 T cell receptor beta chains were sequenced from one sample in a study of brain T cells in children with intractable seizures. Generated by immunoSEQ multiplex PCR, the TCRdb table keeps only in-frame clones and is missing some. This sample has fewer than 50,000 clones, with about 93% found just once. The material was peripheral blood, obtained at surgery. Source of these receptors: a girl between 2 and 10 years old with tuberous sclerosis and intractable seizures.

This chain links TRBV3-1 (or the pseudogene TRBV3-2) with TRBJ1-3; D may be TRBD1 (6 bases). The V gene's germline CDR1 is LGHDT and CDR2 YNNKEL (reference sequence). CDR3 length equals 17 residues. Trimming pared 4 bases from V and 5 bases from J, leaving 21 bases between. The CDR3 DNA reads TGTGCCAGCAGCCTCGTGACAGGACTCGGGGGGCGAAACACCATATATTTT. Its translation: CASSLVTGLGGRNTIYF.

V and J are TRBV20-1 and TRBJ1-1, with D hard to call. V lost 5 bases and J 6 bases, leaving 10 bases between the germline ends. CDR1 is DFQATT, CDR2 SNEGSKA, per germline (reference sequence). This CDR3 has 11 amino acids. DNA for the CDR3: TGCAGTGCTGATACACGGTCTGAAGCTTTCTTT. As protein: CSADTRSEAFF.

V and J are TRBV6-2 or TRBV6-3 and TRBJ1-6; 7 bases are shared with TRBD1. Germline trimming cut 0 bases from V and 10 bases from J; bases unmatched to any gene: 9. CDR1 and CDR2 from the germline V gene are MNHEY and SVGEGT. The CDR3 has 16 residues. The CDR3 is CASSYSRQGVESPLHF. The CDR3 nucleotides are TGTGCCAGCAGTTACTCCCGTCAGGGGGTAGAATCACCCCTCCACTTT.